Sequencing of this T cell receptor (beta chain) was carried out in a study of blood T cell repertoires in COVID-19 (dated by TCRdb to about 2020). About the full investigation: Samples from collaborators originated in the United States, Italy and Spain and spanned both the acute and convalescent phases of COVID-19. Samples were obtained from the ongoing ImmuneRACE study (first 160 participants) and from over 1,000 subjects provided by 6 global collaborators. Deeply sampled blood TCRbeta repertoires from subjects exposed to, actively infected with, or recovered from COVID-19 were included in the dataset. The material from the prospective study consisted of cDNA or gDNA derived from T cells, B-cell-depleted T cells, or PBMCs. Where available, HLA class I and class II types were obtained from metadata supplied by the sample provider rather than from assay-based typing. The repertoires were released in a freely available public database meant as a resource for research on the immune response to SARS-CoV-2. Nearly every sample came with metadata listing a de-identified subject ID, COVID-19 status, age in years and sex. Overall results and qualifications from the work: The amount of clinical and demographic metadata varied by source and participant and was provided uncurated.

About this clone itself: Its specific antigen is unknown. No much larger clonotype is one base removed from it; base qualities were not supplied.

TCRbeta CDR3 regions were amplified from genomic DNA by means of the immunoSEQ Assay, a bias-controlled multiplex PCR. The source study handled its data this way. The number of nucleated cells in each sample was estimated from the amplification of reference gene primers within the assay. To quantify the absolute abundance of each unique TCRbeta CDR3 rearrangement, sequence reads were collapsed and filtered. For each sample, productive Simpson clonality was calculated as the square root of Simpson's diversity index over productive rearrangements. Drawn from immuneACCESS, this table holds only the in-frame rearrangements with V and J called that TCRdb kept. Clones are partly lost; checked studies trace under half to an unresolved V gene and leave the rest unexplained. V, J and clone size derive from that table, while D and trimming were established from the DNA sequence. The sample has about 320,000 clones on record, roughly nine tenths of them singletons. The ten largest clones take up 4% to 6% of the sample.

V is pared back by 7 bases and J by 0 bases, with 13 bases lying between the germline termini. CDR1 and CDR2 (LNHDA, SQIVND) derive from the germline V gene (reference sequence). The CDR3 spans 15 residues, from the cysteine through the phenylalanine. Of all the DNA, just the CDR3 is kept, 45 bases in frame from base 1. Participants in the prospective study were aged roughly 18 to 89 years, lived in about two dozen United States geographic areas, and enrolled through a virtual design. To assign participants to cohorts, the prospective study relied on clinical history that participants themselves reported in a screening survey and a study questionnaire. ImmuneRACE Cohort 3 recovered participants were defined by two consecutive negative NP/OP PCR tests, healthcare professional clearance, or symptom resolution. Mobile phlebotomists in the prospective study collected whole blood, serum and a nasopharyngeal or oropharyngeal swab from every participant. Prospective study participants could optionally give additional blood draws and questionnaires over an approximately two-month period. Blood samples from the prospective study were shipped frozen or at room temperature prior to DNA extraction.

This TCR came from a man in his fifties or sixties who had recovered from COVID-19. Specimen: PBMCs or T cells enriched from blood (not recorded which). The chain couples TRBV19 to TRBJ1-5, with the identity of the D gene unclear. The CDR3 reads CASIQARNSNQPQHF. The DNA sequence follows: TGTGCCAGTATCCAGGCCAGAAATAGCAATCAGCCCCAGCATTTT.